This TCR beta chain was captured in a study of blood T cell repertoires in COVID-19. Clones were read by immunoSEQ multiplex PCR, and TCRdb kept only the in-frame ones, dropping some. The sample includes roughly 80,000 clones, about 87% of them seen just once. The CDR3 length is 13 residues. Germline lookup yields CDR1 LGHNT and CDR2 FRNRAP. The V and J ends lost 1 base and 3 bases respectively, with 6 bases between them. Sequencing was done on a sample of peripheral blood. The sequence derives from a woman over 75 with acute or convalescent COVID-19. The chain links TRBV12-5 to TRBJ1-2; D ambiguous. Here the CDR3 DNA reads TGTGCTAGTGGTTTGGGGTCAGACTATGGCTACACCTTC. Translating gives CASGLGSDYGYTF.